This T cell receptor beta chain is drawn from a study of blood T cells in healthy people across ages. The study's findings and limits: Estimated diversity that came from one million T cells was considered an underestimate.

Primers used in a second PCR of about 7 to 12 cycles were a sample-barcoded 5' primer and a J-beta primer mix. One entry per CDR3 protein, called by TCRdb with MiXCR from the 5' RACE reads. The data contain 1.4 million or so distinct CDR3 sequences, approximately 43% of them singletons. At least 7 million PBMCs were isolated per sample. Germline assignment: CDR1 SGHTA and CDR2 FQGTGA. V gave up 2 bases and J gave up 5 bases; unmatched junction bases: 7. This CDR3 is 15 amino acids long. Note on this clonotype: Its antigen remains unknown.

The V gene is TRBV7-3, the J gene TRBJ2-3; TRBD2 agrees at 7 bases. The material sequenced was blood. The sequence came from a woman younger than 30 in good health. The CDR3 DNA reads as TGTGCCAGCAGCTTAGAACCGGGGGGTAAAGATACGCAGTATTTT. It codes for CASSLEPGGKDTQYF.